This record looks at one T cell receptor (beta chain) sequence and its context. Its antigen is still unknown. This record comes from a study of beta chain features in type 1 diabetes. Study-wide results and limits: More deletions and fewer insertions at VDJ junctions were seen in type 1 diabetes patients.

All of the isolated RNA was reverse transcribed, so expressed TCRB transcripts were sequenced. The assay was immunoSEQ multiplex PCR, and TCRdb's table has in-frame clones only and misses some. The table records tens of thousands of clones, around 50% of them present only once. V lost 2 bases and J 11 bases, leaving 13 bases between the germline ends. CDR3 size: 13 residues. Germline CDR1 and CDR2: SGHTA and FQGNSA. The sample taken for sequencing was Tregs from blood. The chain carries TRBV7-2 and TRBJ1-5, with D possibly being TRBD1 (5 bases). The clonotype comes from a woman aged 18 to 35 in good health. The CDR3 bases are TGTGCCAGCAGCTTAAGCACAGAGACAGCCCAGCATTTT. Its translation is CASSLSTETAQHF.